The present T cell receptor (beta chain) was sequenced within a study of OX40 agonist ivuxolimab in advanced cancers. Background on the study: At doses from 0.01 to 10 mg/kg, patients were given intravenous ivuxolimab every 2 weeks. Findings of the study overall: Within 6 weeks, CD4+ and CD8+ blood T cells expanded clonally at 0.1 to 3.0 mg/kg. More expanded clones were seen, on average, in CD8+ T cells than in CD4+.

This clone was seen only once. Its antigen remains unidentified. Sequencing used immunoSEQ multiplex PCR; TCRdb keeps in-frame clones, though not all of them. The table shows approximately 50,000 clones, with around four fifths occurring only once. The material was CD4+ or CD8+ T cells sorted from blood, obtained in a trial of the OX40 agonist ivuxolimab. The receptor's source is an adult with an advanced solid tumor such as melanoma, head and neck, liver or kidney cancer.

CDR3 sequence: CASSQEGAGGFTDTQYF. The CDR3, as DNA: TGTGCCAGCAGCCAAGAAGGAGCGGGGGGGTTCACAGATACGCAGTATTTT. This chain links TRBV4-2 with TRBJ2-3; TRBD2 aligns across 10 bases. Germline CDR1 reads LGHNA; CDR2 reads YNFKEQ. The V and J ends lost 0 bases and 2 bases, in that order; junction bases with no gene match: 5. The CDR3 covers 17 residues.